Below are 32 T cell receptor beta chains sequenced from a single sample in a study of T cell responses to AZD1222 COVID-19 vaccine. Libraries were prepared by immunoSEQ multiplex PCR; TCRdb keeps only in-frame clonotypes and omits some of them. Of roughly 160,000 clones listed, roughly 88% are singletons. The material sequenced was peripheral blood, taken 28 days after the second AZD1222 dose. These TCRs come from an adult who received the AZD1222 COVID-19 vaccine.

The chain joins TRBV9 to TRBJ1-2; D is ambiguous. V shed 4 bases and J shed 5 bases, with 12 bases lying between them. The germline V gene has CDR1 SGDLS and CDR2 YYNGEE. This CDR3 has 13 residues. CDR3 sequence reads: CASSSGTSYGYTF. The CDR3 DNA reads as TGTGCCAGCAGCTCCGGTACTAGTTATGGCTACACCTTC.

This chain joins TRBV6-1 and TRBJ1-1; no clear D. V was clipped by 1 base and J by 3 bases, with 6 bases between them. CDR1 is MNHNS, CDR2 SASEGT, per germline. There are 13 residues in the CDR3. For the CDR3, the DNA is TGTGCCAGCAGTGAAGTGCAGTACACTGAAGCTTTCTTT. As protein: CASSEVQYTEAFF.

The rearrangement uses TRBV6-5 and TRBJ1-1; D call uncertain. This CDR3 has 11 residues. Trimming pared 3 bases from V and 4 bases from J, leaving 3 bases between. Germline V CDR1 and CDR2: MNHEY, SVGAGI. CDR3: CASSYLTEAFF. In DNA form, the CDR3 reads TGTGCCAGCAGTTATCTCACTGAAGCTTTCTTT.

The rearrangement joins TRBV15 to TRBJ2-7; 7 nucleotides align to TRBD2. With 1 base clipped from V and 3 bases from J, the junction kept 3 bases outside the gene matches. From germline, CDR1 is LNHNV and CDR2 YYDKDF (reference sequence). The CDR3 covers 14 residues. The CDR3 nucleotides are TGTGCCACCAGCAGAGGGGGAGGGAGCTACGAGCAGTACTTC. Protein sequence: CATSRGGGSYEQYF.

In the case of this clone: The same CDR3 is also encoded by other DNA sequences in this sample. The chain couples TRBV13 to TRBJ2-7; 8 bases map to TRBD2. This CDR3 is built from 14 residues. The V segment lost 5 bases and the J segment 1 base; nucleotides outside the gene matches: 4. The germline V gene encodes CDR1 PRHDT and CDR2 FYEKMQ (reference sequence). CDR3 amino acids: CASSLPGGSYEQYF. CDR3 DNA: TGTGCCAGCAGCCTACCGGGGGGGTCCTACGAGCAGTACTTC. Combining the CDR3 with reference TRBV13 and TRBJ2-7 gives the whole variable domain AAGVIQSPRHLIKEKRETATLKCYPIPRHDTVYWYQQGPGQDPQFLISFYEKMQSDKGSIPDRFSAQQFSDYHSELNMSSLELGDSALYFCASSLPGGSYEQYFGPGTRLTVT.

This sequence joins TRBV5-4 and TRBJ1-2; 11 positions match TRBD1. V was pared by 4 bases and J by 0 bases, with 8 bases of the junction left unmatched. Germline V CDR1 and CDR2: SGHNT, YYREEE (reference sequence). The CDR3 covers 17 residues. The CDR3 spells CASSPGTGGFANYGYTF. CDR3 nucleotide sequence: TGTGCCAGCAGCCCTGGGACAGGGGGTTTTGCTAACTATGGCTACACCTTC.

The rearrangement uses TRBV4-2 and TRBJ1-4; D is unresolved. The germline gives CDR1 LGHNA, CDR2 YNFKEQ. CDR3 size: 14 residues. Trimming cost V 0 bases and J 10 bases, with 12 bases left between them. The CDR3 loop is CASSQDNGLGKLFF. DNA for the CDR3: TGTGCCAGCAGCCAAGATAACGGTCTAGGAAAACTGTTTTTT.

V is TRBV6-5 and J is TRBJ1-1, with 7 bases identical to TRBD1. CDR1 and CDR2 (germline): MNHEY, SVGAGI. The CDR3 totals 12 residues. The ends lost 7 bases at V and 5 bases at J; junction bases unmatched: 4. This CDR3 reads CASKTGETEAFF. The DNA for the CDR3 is TGTGCCAGCAAAACAGGGGAAACTGAAGCTTTCTTT.

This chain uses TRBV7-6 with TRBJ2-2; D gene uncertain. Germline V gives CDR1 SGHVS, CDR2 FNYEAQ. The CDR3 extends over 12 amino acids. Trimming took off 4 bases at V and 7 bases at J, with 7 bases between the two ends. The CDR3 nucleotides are TGTGCCAGCAGCTATTCCCTCGGGGAGCTGTTTTTT. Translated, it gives CASSYSLGELFF. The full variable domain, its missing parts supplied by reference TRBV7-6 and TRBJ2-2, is GAGVSQSPRYKVTKRGQDVALRCDPISGHVSLYWYRQALGQGPEFLTYFNYEAQQDKSGLPNDRFSAERPEGSISTLTIQRTEQRDSAMYRCASSYSLGELFFGEGSRLTVL.

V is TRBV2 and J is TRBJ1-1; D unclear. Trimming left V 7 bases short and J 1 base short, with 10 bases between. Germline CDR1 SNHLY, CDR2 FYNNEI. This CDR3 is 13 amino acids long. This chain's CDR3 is CASTRQPNTEAFF. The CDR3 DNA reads TGTGCCAGCACGCGACAACCGAACACTGAAGCTTTCTTT.

The CDR3 bases are TGTGCCAGCAGTCCTAGCGGGGGCACAGATACGCAGTATTTT. Amino acid sequence: CASSPSGGTDTQYF. This chain uses TRBV25-1 with TRBJ2-3; TRBD2 matches at 9 bases. Trimming removed 5 bases from V and 1 base from J; junction bases left unmatched: 1. CDR1 and CDR2 from the germline V gene are MGHDK and SYGVNS. The CDR3 runs 14 residues.

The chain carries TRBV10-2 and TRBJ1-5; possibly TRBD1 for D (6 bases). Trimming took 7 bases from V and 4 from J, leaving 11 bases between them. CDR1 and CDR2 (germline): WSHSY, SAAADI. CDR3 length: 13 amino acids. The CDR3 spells CASNTGTNQPQHF. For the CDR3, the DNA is TGCGCCAGCAATACAGGGACGAATCAGCCCCAGCATTTT.

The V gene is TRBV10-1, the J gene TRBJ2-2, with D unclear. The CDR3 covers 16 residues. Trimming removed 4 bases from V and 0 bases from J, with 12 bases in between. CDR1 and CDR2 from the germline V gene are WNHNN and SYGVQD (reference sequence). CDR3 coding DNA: TGCGCCAGCAGTGTCTCAGGAAACTCGAACACCGGGGAGCTGTTTTTT. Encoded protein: CASSVSGNSNTGELFF.

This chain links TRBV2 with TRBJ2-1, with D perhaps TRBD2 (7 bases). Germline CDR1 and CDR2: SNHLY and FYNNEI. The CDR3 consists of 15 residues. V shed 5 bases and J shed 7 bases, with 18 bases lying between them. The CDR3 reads CASSPPGGPGNEQFF. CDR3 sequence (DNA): TGTGCCAGCAGTCCGCCGGGGGGCCCAGGTAATGAGCAGTTCTTC. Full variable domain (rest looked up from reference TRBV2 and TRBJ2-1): EPEVTQTPSHQVTQMGQEVILRCVPISNHLYFYWYRQILGQKVEFLVSFYNNEISEKSEIFDDQFSVERPDGSNFTLKIRSTKLEDSAMYFCASSPPGGPGNEQFFGPGTRLTVL.

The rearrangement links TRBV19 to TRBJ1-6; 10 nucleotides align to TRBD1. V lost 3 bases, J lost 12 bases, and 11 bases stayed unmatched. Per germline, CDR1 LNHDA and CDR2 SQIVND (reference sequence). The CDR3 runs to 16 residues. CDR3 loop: CASSIKPGQGMGPLHF. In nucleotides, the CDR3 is TGTGCCAGTAGTATTAAGCCGGGACAGGGGATGGGACCCCTCCACTTT.

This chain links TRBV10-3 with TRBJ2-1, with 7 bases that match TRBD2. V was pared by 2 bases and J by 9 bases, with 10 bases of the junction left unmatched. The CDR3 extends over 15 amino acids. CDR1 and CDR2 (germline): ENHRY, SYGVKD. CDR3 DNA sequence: TGTGCCATCAGTGAGGTAGTGGGGGGGTTTAGTGAGCAGTTCTTC. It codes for CAISEVVGGFSEQFF.

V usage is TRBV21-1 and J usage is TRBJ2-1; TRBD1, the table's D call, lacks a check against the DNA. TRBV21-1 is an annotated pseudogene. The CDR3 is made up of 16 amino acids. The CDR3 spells CASSTYRGPRYNEQFF. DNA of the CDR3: TGTGCCAGCAGCACCTACAGGGGGCCCCGGTACAATGAGCAGTTCTTC.

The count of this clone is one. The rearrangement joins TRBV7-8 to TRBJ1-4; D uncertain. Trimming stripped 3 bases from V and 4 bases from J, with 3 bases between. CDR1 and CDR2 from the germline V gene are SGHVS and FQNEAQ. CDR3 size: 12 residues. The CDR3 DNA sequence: TGTGCCAGCAGCTTTAATAATGAAAAACTGTTTTTT. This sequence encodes CASSFNNEKLFF.

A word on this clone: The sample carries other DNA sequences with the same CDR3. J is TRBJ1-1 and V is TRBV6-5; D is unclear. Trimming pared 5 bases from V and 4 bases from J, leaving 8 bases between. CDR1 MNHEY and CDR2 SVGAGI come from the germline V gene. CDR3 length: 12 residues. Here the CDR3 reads CASSLVGTEAFF. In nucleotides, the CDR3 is TGTGCCAGCAGTCTCGTGGGCACTGAAGCTTTCTTT.

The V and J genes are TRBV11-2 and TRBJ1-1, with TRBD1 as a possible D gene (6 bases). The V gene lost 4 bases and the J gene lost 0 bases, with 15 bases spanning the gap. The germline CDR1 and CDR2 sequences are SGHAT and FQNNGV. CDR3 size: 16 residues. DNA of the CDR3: TGTGCCAGCAGCTACCTCCGGGGGCGTGTGAACACTGAAGCTTTCTTT. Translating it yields CASSYLRGRVNTEAFF.

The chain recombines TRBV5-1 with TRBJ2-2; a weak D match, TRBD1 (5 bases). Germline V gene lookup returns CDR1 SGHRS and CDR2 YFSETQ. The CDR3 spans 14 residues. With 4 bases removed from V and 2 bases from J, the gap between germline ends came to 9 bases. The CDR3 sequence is CASSRGSNTGELFF. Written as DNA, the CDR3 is TGCGCCAGCAGCAGGGGTAGCAACACCGGGGAGCTGTTTTTT.

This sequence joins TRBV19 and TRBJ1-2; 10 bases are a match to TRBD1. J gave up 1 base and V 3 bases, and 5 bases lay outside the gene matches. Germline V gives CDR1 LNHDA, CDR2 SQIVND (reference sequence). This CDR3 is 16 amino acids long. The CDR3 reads CASSIDGDRGNYGYTF. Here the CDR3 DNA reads TGTGCCAGTAGTATCGACGGGGACAGGGGTAACTATGGCTACACCTTC.

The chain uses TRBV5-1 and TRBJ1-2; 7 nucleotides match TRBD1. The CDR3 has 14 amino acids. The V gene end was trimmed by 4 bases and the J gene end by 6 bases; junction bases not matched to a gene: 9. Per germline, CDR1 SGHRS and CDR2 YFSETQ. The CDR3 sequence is CASSRGGGGDGYTF. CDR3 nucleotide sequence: TGCGCCAGCAGCCGAGGAGGGGGCGGAGATGGCTACACCTTC.

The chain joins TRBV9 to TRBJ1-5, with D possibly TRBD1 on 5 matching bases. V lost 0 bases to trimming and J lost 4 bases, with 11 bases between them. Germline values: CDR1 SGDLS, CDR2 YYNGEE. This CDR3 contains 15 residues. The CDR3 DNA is TGTGCCAGCAGCGTAGGAGGAGGGGTTAATCAGCCCCAGCATTTT. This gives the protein CASSVGGGVNQPQHF.

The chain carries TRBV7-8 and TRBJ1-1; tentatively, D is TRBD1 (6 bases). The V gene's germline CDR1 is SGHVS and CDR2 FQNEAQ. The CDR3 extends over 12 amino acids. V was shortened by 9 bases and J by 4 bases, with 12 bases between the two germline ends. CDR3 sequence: CASEGGGTEAFF. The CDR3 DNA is TGTGCCAGTGAAGGGGGGGGCACTGAAGCTTTCTTT.

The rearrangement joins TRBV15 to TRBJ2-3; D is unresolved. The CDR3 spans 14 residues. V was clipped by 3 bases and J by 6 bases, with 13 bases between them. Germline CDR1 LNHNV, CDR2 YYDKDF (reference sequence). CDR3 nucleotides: TGTGCCACCAGCAGTTCGTTGAGGTCGGATACGCAGTATTTT. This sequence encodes CATSSSLRSDTQYF.

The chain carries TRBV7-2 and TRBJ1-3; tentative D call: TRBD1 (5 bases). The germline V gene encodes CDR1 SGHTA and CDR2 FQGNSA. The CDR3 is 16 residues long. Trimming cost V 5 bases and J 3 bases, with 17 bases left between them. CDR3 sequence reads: CASSPQAGRVGNTIYF. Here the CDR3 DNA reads TGTGCCAGCAGCCCTCAGGCGGGCAGGGTTGGAAACACCATATATTTT.

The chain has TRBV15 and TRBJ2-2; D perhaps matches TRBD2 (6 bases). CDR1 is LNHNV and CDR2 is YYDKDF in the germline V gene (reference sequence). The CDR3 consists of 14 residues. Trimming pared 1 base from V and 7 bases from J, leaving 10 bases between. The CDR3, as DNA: TGTGCCACCAGCAGAGCGGGAGCAGGCGGGGAGCTGTTTTTT. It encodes CATSRAGAGGELFF.

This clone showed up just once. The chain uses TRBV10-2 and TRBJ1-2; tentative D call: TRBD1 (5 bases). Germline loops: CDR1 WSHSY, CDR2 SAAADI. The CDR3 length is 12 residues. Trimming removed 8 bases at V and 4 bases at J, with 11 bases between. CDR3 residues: CASSGTLYGYTF. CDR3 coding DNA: TGCGCCAGCTCCGGGACCCTCTATGGCTACACCTTC.

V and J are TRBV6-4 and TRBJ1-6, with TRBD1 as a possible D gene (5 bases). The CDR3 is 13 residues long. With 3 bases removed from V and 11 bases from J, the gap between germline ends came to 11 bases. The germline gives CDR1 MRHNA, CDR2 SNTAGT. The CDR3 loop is CASSERQTAPLHF. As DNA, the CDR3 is TGTGCCAGCAGTGAACGCCAGACAGCACCCCTCCACTTT.

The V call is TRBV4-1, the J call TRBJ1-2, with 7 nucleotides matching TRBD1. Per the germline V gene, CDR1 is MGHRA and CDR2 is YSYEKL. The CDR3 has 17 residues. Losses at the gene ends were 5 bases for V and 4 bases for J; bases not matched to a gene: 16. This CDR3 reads CASSTRQGLGTPYGYTF. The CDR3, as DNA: TGCGCCAGCAGCACCCGACAGGGACTAGGGACTCCCTATGGCTACACCTTC.

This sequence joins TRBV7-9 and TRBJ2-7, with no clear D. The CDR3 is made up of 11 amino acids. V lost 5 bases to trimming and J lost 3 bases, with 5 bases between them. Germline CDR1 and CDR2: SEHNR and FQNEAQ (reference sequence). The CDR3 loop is CASSRLYEQYF. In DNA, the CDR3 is TGTGCCAGCAGCCGACTCTACGAGCAGTACTTC. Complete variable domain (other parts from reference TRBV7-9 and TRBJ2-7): DTGVSQNPRHKITKRGQNVTFRCDPISEHNRLYWYRQTLGQGPEFLTYFQNEAQLEKSRLLSDRFSAERPKGSFSTLEIQRTEQGDSAMYLCASSRLYEQYFGPGTRLTVT.